The next 23 T cell receptor beta chains were all read from a single sample in a study of OX40 agonist ivuxolimab in advanced cancers. Sequencing was performed with immunoSEQ multiplex PCR; in TCRdb, only in-frame clones are kept and a portion is missing. The sample has some 70,000 clones; about 85% are singletons. Sample: CD4+ or CD8+ T cells sorted from blood, taken in a trial of the OX40 agonist ivuxolimab. These receptors all stem from an adult with an advanced solid tumor such as melanoma, head and neck, liver or kidney cancer.

The chain combines TRBV7-9 with TRBJ2-7; TRBD1 is a possible D gene (6 bases). CDR3 length equals 17 residues. V was trimmed by 5 bases and J by 2 bases, leaving 22 bases between them. CDR1 and CDR2 from the germline V gene are SEHNR and FQNEAQ (reference sequence). The CDR3 reads CASSPRRKSGVPYEQYF. Here the CDR3 DNA reads TGTGCCAGCAGCCCCCGTAGAAAATCAGGGGTACCCTACGAGCAGTACTTC.

The J gene is TRBJ1-1, the V gene TRBV4-1; 10 nucleotides align to TRBD1. This CDR3 region has 18 residues. Germline V CDR1 and CDR2: MGHRA, YSYEKL. V dropped 5 bases and J dropped 4; count of bases not matched to a gene: 16. DNA for the CDR3: TGCGCCAGCAGCTTTCCCCCGGGACAGGGGAGGTCGGCCACTGAAGCTTTCTTT. Its protein is CASSFPPGQGRSATEAFF.

V is TRBV11-3 and J is TRBJ2-3, with D possibly being TRBD2 (7 bases). CDR3 size: 16 residues. CDR1 SGHNT and CDR2 YENEEA come from the germline V gene. Between the trimmed V and J ends, which lost 4 bases and 2 bases, there was a span of 16 bases. CDR3 amino acids: CASSSGLGGNTDTQYF. DNA for the CDR3: TGTGCCAGCAGCTCCGGACTAGGGGGGAACACAGATACGCAGTATTTT.

V gene TRBV15 combines with J gene TRBJ2-7; D might be TRBD1 (6 bases). Germline CDR1 is LNHNV and CDR2 is YYDKDF (reference sequence). The V end was cut by 2 bases, the J end by 0 bases, with 8 bases between. This CDR3 has 14 residues. CDR3 sequence reads: CATSRTGNSYEQYF. CDR3 nucleotides: TGTGCCACCAGCAGAACAGGGAACTCCTACGAGCAGTACTTC.

The chain combines TRBV19 with TRBJ2-1, with TRBD2 identical over 7 bases. J gave up 2 bases and V 0 bases, and 1 base lay outside the gene matches. Looked up from germline, CDR1 is LNHDA and CDR2 is SQIVND (reference sequence). The CDR3 covers 15 residues. This CDR3 is CASSIDGRTYNEQFF. In nucleotides, the CDR3 is TGTGCCAGTAGTATAGACGGGAGGACCTACAATGAGCAGTTCTTC.

The CDR3 DNA sequence: TGTGCCAGCAGTGGGACAGGGGGCTTCACTGAAGCTTTCTTT. Translation gives CASSGTGGFTEAFF. The rearrangement joins TRBV6-1 to TRBJ1-1, with 11 bases identical to TRBD1. J lost 4 bases, V lost 4 bases, and 2 bases had no gene match. This CDR3 is 14 amino acids long. Germline lookup yields CDR1 MNHNS and CDR2 SASEGT.

The chain employs TRBV18 and TRBJ2-1; D is uncertain. The CDR3 contains 14 residues. The germline V gene has CDR1 KGHSH and CDR2 LQKENI. Trimming removed 4 bases at V and 3 bases at J, with 10 bases between. CDR3 sequence: CASSLKEIYNEQFF. The CDR3 coding sequence is TGTGCCAGCTCACTCAAGGAGATCTACAATGAGCAGTTCTTC. Drawing the rest from reference TRBV18 and TRBJ2-1, the complete variable domain is NAGVMQNPRHLVRRRGQEARLRCSPMKGHSHVYWYRQLPEEGLKFMVYLQKENIIDESGMPKERFSAEFPKEGPSILRIQQVVRGDSAAYFCASSLKEIYNEQFFGPGTRLTVL.

This clone was observed once. This chain joins TRBV19 and TRBJ2-4; TRBD1 agrees at 11 bases. This CDR3 has 15 residues. Per the germline V gene, CDR1 is LNHDA and CDR2 is SQIVND (reference sequence). J was trimmed by 3 bases and V by 3 bases; bases with no gene match: 1. CDR3 sequence (DNA): TGTGCCAGTAGTATCGGGACAGGGGGCAAAAACATTCAGTACTTC. Protein: CASSIGTGGKNIQYF.

This chain uses TRBV6-4 with TRBJ2-1; TRBD2 matches at 7 bases. The CDR3 totals 16 residues. V was pared by 4 bases and J by 4 bases, with 10 bases of the junction left unmatched. The germline CDR1 and CDR2 sequences are MRHNA and SNTAGT. The CDR3 spells CASSANWGGPYNEQFF. The DNA for the CDR3 is TGTGCCAGCAGTGCAAACTGGGGGGGTCCTTACAATGAGCAGTTCTTC.

This chain connects TRBV7-2 to TRBJ1-1, with 7 bases aligning to TRBD1. V was clipped by 1 base and J by 3 bases; unmatched bases: 2. CDR1 SGHTA and CDR2 FQGNSA come from the germline V gene. The CDR3 spans 14 residues. Written as DNA, the CDR3 is TGTGCCAGCAGCTTAGGGCAGGGGGACACTGAAGCTTTCTTT. This translates into CASSLGQGDTEAFF.

V gene TRBV30 combines with J gene TRBJ2-7; 7 bases are a match to TRBD2. V lost 1 base and J lost 7; bases outside the gene matches: 4. The length of the CDR3 is 12 residues. Germline CDR1 GTSNPN, CDR2 SVGIG (reference sequence). Here the CDR3 DNA reads TGTGCCTGGAGTGGGGGAGGGGTTGAGCAGTACTTC. This encodes CAWSGGGVEQYF.

The chain joins TRBV29-1 to TRBJ2-7; D call uncertain. Trimming removed 7 bases at V and 2 bases at J, with 12 bases between. This CDR3 has 12 amino acids. In germline, CDR1 is SQVTM, CDR2 ANQGSEA. CDR3 sequence reads: CSGEFPPYEQYF. The CDR3 DNA is TGCAGCGGCGAATTCCCCCCCTACGAGCAGTACTTC.

This chain uses TRBV29-1 with TRBJ2-5; 13 bases agree with TRBD2. Germline-derived CDR1 and CDR2 are SQVTM and ANQGSEA. The CDR3 spans 15 residues. V lost 6 bases and J lost 2; bases outside the gene matches: 6. In DNA, the CDR3 is TGCAGCGTGTCCGGACTAGCGGGGGCTCAAGAGACCCAGTACTTC. Amino acids: CSVSGLAGAQETQYF.

This clone was observed a single time. The V gene is TRBV6-5, the J gene TRBJ1-1; D is unclear. Trimming removed 5 bases from V and 1 base from J, with 11 bases in between. Germline V gene lookup returns CDR1 MNHEY and CDR2 SVGAGI. The CDR3 contains 14 residues. CDR3 region: CASSLGEENTEAFF. The CDR3 DNA sequence: TGTGCCAGCAGTCTCGGAGAGGAGAACACTGAAGCTTTCTTT.

CDR3 amino acids: CASSWGQGTGNTEAFF. CDR3 DNA: TGTGCCAGCAGCTGGGGACAGGGCACGGGGAACACTGAAGCTTTCTTT. The gene calls are TRBV5-4 and TRBJ1-1, with 9 bases that match TRBD1. With 3 bases clipped from V and 1 base from J, the junction kept 7 bases outside the gene matches. The CDR3 covers 16 residues. Per the germline V gene, CDR1 is SGHNT and CDR2 is YYREEE (reference sequence).

V usage is TRBV5-1 and J usage is TRBJ1-2; the match to TRBD1 covers 9 bases. The V and J ends lost 4 bases and 2 bases, in that order; junction bases with no gene match: 3. The CDR3 is made up of 14 amino acids. Germline lookup yields CDR1 SGHRS and CDR2 YFSETQ. In DNA, the CDR3 is TGCGCCAGCAGCCCGGACAGGGGAAACTATGGCTACACCTTC. As protein: CASSPDRGNYGYTF. Using reference TRBV5-1 and TRBJ1-2 for the parts outside the CDR3, the full variable domain is KAGVTQTPRYLIKTRGQQVTLSCSPISGHRSVSWYQQTPGQGLQFLFEYFSETQRNKGNFPGRFSGRQFSNSRSEMNVSTLELGDSALYLCASSPDRGNYGYTFGSGTRLTVV.

This sequence joins TRBV7-2 and TRBJ2-2, with 7 bases lining up with TRBD1. Germline CDR1 reads SGHTA; CDR2 reads FQGNSA. The CDR3 sequence is 16 residues long. The trim removed 5 bases at V and 5 bases at J, leaving 11 bases unmatched. Here the CDR3 DNA reads TGTGCCAGCAGCCCCACGACAGGGTTCCCGACCGGGGAGCTGTTTTTT. Translation gives CASSPTTGFPTGELFF.

This chain connects TRBV28 to TRBJ2-7; TRBD2 agrees at 9 bases. This CDR3 contains 14 residues. Germline lookup yields CDR1 MDHEN and CDR2 SYDVKM. V was pared by 6 bases and J by 6 bases, with 9 bases of the junction left unmatched. The CDR3 DNA sequence: TGTGCCAGCAGATATCCCGGGACTAGCAGCGAGCAGTACTTC. This encodes CASRYPGTSSEQYF.

This chain links TRBV18 with TRBJ2-3; no clear D gene. In germline, CDR1 is KGHSH, CDR2 LQKENI. This CDR3 contains 13 residues. V was trimmed by 3 bases and J by 5 bases, leaving 9 bases between them. Here the CDR3 DNA reads TGTGCCAGCTCACCCCAGGTAGGAGATACGCAGTATTTT. Translated, it gives CASSPQVGDTQYF.

The chain recombines TRBV28 with TRBJ2-1, with 8 bases fitting TRBD2. The CDR3 is 17 amino acids. Germline V gene data show CDR1 as MDHEN and CDR2 as SYDVKM. Germline trimming cut 7 bases from V and 7 bases from J; bases unmatched to any gene: 18. CDR3 in amino acids: CASTRGGRVLLLNEQFF. The DNA of the CDR3 is TGTGCCAGCACCCGGGGGGGCAGGGTACTTTTACTGAATGAGCAGTTCTTC.

A single count supports this clone. The V and J genes are TRBV15 and TRBJ2-7, with TRBD1 identical over 8 bases. Per the germline V gene, CDR1 is LNHNV and CDR2 is YYDKDF (reference sequence). V lost 0 bases, J lost 3 bases, and 4 bases stayed unmatched. This CDR3 spans 15 amino acids. Here the CDR3 DNA reads TGTGCCACCAGCAGAGATCCAGGGGGCCTCTACGAGCAGTACTTC. Protein: CATSRDPGGLYEQYF.

The V call is TRBV28, the J call TRBJ1-4; D unclear. CDR3 length: 11 residues. Between the trimmed V and J ends, which lost 2 bases and 8 bases, there was a span of 3 bases. The germline CDR1 and CDR2 sequences are MDHEN and SYDVKM. The CDR3 is CASSLAEKLFF. CDR3 coding DNA: TGTGCCAGCAGTTTAGCGGAAAAACTGTTTTTT.

V usage is TRBV2 and J usage is TRBJ1-1, with 7 bases aligning to TRBD1. Germline lookup yields CDR1 SNHLY and CDR2 FYNNEI. The CDR3 sequence is 13 residues long. The CDR3, as DNA: TGTGGTACAGGGGCTACTTGGAACACTGAAGCTTTCTTT. Protein product: CGTGATWNTEAFF.